The 23 T cell receptor beta chains presented below share a single source sample, sequenced in a study of Ad26.COV2.S vaccination and SARS-CoV-2 variants. Clones were sequenced by immunoSEQ multiplex PCR, and TCRdb holds only the in-frame ones, with some missing. This table holds some 410,000 clones, around 92% found once. As for treatment: about 20 received Ad26.COV2.S at low or high dose, single or two shots; about five received placebo; per-sample allocation not given. It was on day 63 after the first vaccine or placebo injection that samples were taken. This specimen consisted of peripheral blood, obtained in a trial of Ad26.COV2.S vaccine versus placebo. These receptors came from a person aged 18 to 65 who received the Ad26.COV2.S COVID-19 vaccine or a placebo.

The chain employs TRBV7-9 and TRBJ1-5, with D unclear. This CDR3 comprises 13 residues. Trimming stripped 5 bases from V and 2 bases from J, with 7 bases between. Germline V CDR1 and CDR2: SEHNR, FQNEAQ (reference sequence). The CDR3 bases are TGTGCCAGCAGCAAGGACGGCAATCAGCCCCAGCATTTT. This translates into CASSKDGNQPQHF. Full variable domain (rest looked up from reference TRBV7-9 and TRBJ1-5): DTGVSQNPRHKITKRGQNVTFRCDPISEHNRLYWYRQTLGQGPEFLTYFQNEAQLEKSRLLSDRFSAERPKGSFSTLEIQRTEQGDSAMYLCASSKDGNQPQHFGDGTRLSIL.

The chain recombines TRBV5-4 with TRBJ2-7; tentatively, D is TRBD1 (6 bases). V was shortened by 5 bases and J by 1 base, with 10 bases between the two germline ends. The CDR3 consists of 13 residues. The V gene's germline CDR1 is SGHNT and CDR2 YYREEE (reference sequence). CDR3 loop: CASSSTGSYEQYF. Here the CDR3 DNA reads TGTGCCAGCAGTTCTACAGGGTCCTACGAGCAGTACTTC.

In this sample, this clone turned up once. The chain links TRBV6-5 to TRBJ1-3; D is ambiguous. Trimming left V 0 bases short and J 0 bases short, with 6 bases between. CDR1 MNHEY and CDR2 SVGAGI come from the germline V gene. The CDR3 sequence is 15 residues long. CDR3 loop: CASSYSFNSGNTIYF. The CDR3 nucleotides read TGTGCCAGCAGTTACTCATTTAACTCTGGAAACACCATATATTTT.

This chain joins TRBV7-8 and TRBJ2-7; D is possibly TRBD1 (6 bases). V gave up 5 bases and J gave up 0 bases, with 23 bases separating them. The CDR3 extends over 18 amino acids. The V gene's germline CDR1 is SGHVS and CDR2 FQNEAQ. The CDR3 DNA reads TGTGCCAGCAGCACGCGAAGTCACAGGGTTGGAAGCTCCTACGAGCAGTACTTC. Translating it yields CASSTRSHRVGSSYEQYF.

The chain joins TRBV5-1 to TRBJ2-1, with TRBD1 as a possible D gene (8 bases). Germline lookup yields CDR1 SGHRS and CDR2 YFSETQ. Trimming took 5 bases from V and 10 from J, leaving 22 bases between them. CDR3 size: 15 residues. In DNA, the CDR3 is TGCGCCAGCAGGGGGGGGACAGGTTTTATAGGAGAGCAGTTCTTC. It yields the protein CASRGGTGFIGEQFF.

The genes are TRBV5-1 and TRBJ1-3; D remains unclear. V lost 4 bases and J lost 0, with 20 bases in between. This CDR3 has 18 residues. Germline CDR1 reads SGHRS; CDR2 reads YFSETQ. This CDR3 is CASSPYTNFGGSGNTIYF. The DNA of the CDR3 is TGCGCCAGCAGCCCGTACACAAATTTTGGCGGCTCTGGAAACACCATATATTTT.

This chain connects TRBV7-2 to TRBJ2-5, with a tentative D call TRBD1 (6 bases). Germline CDR1 reads SGHTA; CDR2 reads FQGNSA. The CDR3 has 15 amino acids. With 2 bases removed from V and 2 bases from J, the gap between germline ends came to 12 bases. CDR3 amino acids: CASSLFPGQQETQYF. CDR3 nucleotide sequence: TGTGCCAGCAGCTTATTTCCGGGACAACAAGAGACCCAGTACTTC.

The chain carries TRBV15 and TRBJ1-4, with 8 bases identical to TRBD1. Unmatched junction bases numbered 5, after V lost 0 bases and J lost 8 bases. This CDR3 has 15 residues. Germline loops: CDR1 LNHNV, CDR2 YYDKDF (reference sequence). The CDR3 DNA follows: TGTGCCACCAGCAGAGAAGGACAGGGCTGGGAAAAACTGTTTTTT. This encodes CATSREGQGWEKLFF.

This clone was picked up one time. The V call is TRBV7-2, the J call TRBJ1-3, with D possibly being TRBD1 (5 bases). V lost 2 bases and J 0 bases, leaving 17 bases between the germline ends. The CDR3 contains 18 residues. Germline assignment: CDR1 SGHTA and CDR2 FQGNSA. In nucleotides, the CDR3 is TGTGCCAGCAGCTTAACCCGCGGGGGAAGGGGCTCTGGAAACACCATATATTTT. Protein product: CASSLTRGGRGSGNTIYF. The whole variable domain, remainder taken from reference TRBV7-2 and TRBJ1-3, is GAGVSQSPSNKVTEKGKDVELRCDPISGHTALYWYRQSLGQGLEFLIYFQGNSAPDKSGLPSDRFSAERTGGSVSTLTIQRTQQEDSAVYLCASSLTRGGRGSGNTIYFGEGSWLTVV.

This clone has a handful of counts. The V gene is TRBV28, the J gene TRBJ1-4, with D possibly being TRBD1 (5 bases). The CDR3 totals 13 residues. The germline V gene has CDR1 MDHEN and CDR2 SYDVKM. Trimming removed 6 bases at V and 7 bases at J, with 12 bases between. The DNA for the CDR3 is TGTGCCAGCAGGATACAGGACGTTGAAAAACTGTTTTTT. It is translated as CASRIQDVEKLFF.

V and J are TRBV4-3 and TRBJ2-7, with TRBD1 matching 7 bases. CDR1 and CDR2 from the germline V gene are LGHNA and YSLEER. V shed 0 bases and J 9 bases; nucleotides not matched to a gene: 11. The CDR3 is 15 residues long. CDR3 sequence: CASSQERQGVLGQYF. CDR3 DNA sequence: TGCGCCAGCAGCCAAGAAAGACAGGGCGTTTTAGGGCAGTACTTC.

The chain recombines TRBV19 with TRBJ1-6; a weak D match, TRBD1 (6 bases). V dropped 6 bases and J dropped 7 bases, with 19 bases sitting between them. The CDR3 length is 16 residues. CDR1 LNHDA and CDR2 SQIVND come from the germline V gene (reference sequence). The CDR3 loop is CASRAEGGRDNSPLHF. Here the CDR3 DNA reads TGTGCCAGTAGGGCCGAGGGGGGGCGCGACAATTCACCCCTCCACTTT.

The chain couples TRBV29-1 to TRBJ1-2; D not certain. Deletions cut 4 bases from V and 4 bases from J, with 7 bases between. CDR1 SQVTM and CDR2 ANQGSEA come from the germline V gene. The length of the CDR3 is 11 residues. CDR3 bases: TGCAGCGTTGCGGCTTTCTATGGCTACACCTTC. Residues: CSVAAFYGYTF.

This clone was counted a single time. Germline is not matched at one junction end, which may reflect a read error. The chain carries TRBV7-2 and TRBJ2-7, with 11 bases aligning to TRBD1. Germline assignment: CDR1 SGHTA and CDR2 FQGNSA. The CDR3 covers 14 residues. CDR3 loop: CASTRTGGSNEQYF. Here the CDR3 DNA reads TGTGCCAGCACTAGGACAGGGGGCTCCAACGAGCAGTACTTC.

The genes are TRBV6-5 and TRBJ2-3; TRBD2 aligns across 15 bases. The CDR3 runs 15 residues. With V trimmed by 5 bases and J by 13 bases, 10 bases remained unmatched. The germline V gene encodes CDR1 MNHEY and CDR2 SVGAGI. The CDR3 spells CASSQIGLAGGYKYF. The CDR3 region has the DNA TGTGCCAGCAGTCAAATCGGACTAGCGGGGGGGTACAAGTATTTT.

This clone has a single count. The chain recombines TRBV4-1 with TRBJ2-4, with D tentatively TRBD1 (6 bases). The CDR3 has 16 amino acids. Germline values: CDR1 MGHRA, CDR2 YSYEKL. The ends were cut back, 0 bases at V and 7 bases at J, with 16 bases in the middle. The CDR3: CASSQDERGFGNIQYF. DNA of the CDR3: TGCGCCAGCAGCCAAGACGAGAGGGGGTTTGGGAACATTCAGTACTTC.

The chain recombines TRBV25-1 with TRBJ1-6; 7 bases align to TRBD1. The CDR3 contains 18 residues. V trimming: 7 bases; J trimming: 5 bases; junction bases outside the gene matches: 17. Germline V gene data show CDR1 as MGHDK and CDR2 as SYGVNS. This CDR3 reads CASIVEVWDGTDNSPLHF. DNA for the CDR3: TGTGCCAGCATCGTGGAGGTGTGGGACGGGACAGATAATTCACCCCTCCACTTT.

The V gene is TRBV7-2, the J gene TRBJ1-3; 7 bases map to TRBD1. CDR1 and CDR2 from the germline V gene are SGHTA and FQGNSA. Trimming at V came to 5 bases and at J to 0 bases, leaving 4 bases not matched to a gene. This CDR3 has 15 residues. In nucleotides, the CDR3 is TGTGCCAGCAGCCTTGGACAGGCCTCTGGAAACACCATATATTTT. This gives the protein CASSLGQASGNTIYF.

The CDR3 region is CASSLWGGAAGYGYTF. CDR3 sequence (DNA): TGTGCCAGTAGCCTCTGGGGGGGGGCTGCGGGCTATGGCTACACCTTC. The chain uses TRBV19 and TRBJ1-2, with D tentatively TRBD1 (6 bases). CDR3 length equals 16 residues. The ends were cut back, 6 bases at V and 4 bases at J, with 21 bases in the middle. Per germline, CDR1 LNHDA and CDR2 SQIVND (reference sequence).

This clone is a singleton in its sample. The chain has TRBV19 and TRBJ2-7; 7 bases map to TRBD2. There are 12 residues in the CDR3. Germline V lookup: CDR1 LNHDA, CDR2 SQIVND (reference sequence). The ends lost 6 bases at V and 3 bases at J; junction bases unmatched: 2. CDR3 amino acids: CASSRGGYEQYF. CDR3 bases: TGTGCCAGTAGCCGCGGGGGCTACGAGCAGTACTTC.

This chain connects TRBV6-5 to TRBJ2-1; TRBD2 might be the D (5 bases). CDR3 length: 15 residues. Germline V gene sequence: CDR1 MNHEY, CDR2 SVGAGI. V was cut by 0 bases and J by 3 bases, with 9 bases left in between. The CDR3 loop reads CASSYSNRGYNEQFF. The DNA for the CDR3 is TGTGCCAGCAGTTACTCGAACCGGGGCTACAATGAGCAGTTCTTC.

The V call is TRBV27, the J call TRBJ2-7; 15 nucleotides agree with TRBD2. Germline-derived CDR1 and CDR2 are MNHEY and SMNVEV (reference sequence). The CDR3 consists of 17 residues. The V segment lost 5 bases and the J segment 0 bases; nucleotides outside the gene matches: 5. CDR3 region: CASSVGTSGGYSYEQYF. The CDR3 region has the DNA TGTGCCAGCAGTGTGGGGACTAGCGGGGGGTACTCCTACGAGCAGTACTTC.

The rearrangement uses TRBV7-9 and TRBJ2-7; D possibly uses TRBD1 or TRBD2 (5 bases each). The CDR3 is 17 residues long. Germline CDR1 is SEHNR and CDR2 is FQNEAQ (reference sequence). Deletions cut 2 bases from V and 7 bases from J, with 24 bases between. CDR3 coding DNA: TGTGCCAGCAGCTTAACGGGGTTTCGGGACGGACCTAGGGAGCAGTACTTC. Protein product: CASSLTGFRDGPREQYF.